These 30 T cell receptor beta chains originate from one sample sequenced in a study of regulatory T cells in long-lasting Graves disease. Time point of the sample: newly diagnosed GD, antithyroid drugs for less than 3 months. Generation of the TCR library employed RNA extracted from PBMCs. CDR3 regions were amplified by Arm-PCR using iRepertoire HTBI primers to build TCR beta libraries. TCRdb re-analysed the multiplex PCR reads in MiXCR, keeping a single row per CDR3 protein. Of 450,000 to 600,000 distinct CDR3 sequences in the sample, around 15% were seen once. These records were also assigned to another study, of T cells in Graves' hyperthyroidism and ophthalmopathy.

The material was peripheral blood mononuclear cells (PBMCs), obtained at new diagnosis, from a patient treated with antithyroid drugs. The receptors derive from a man aged 40-49 years with Graves disease.

This clonotype came up a few times. V is TRBV29-1 and J is TRBJ1-5; 8 bases map to TRBD1. The CDR3 is 13 residues long. Trimming cost V 5 bases and J 2 bases; bases outside gene matches: 2. Looked up from germline, CDR1 is SQVTM and CDR2 is ANQGSEA. The CDR3 nucleotides are TGCAGCGTTTTGACAGGGGGCAATCAGCCCCAGCATTTT. Protein: CSVLTGGNQPQHF.

This clonotype was seen just once. The CDR3 region is CASSLVTSGSSLDEQFF. The CDR3, as DNA: TGTGCCAGCAGCTTAGTAACTAGCGGGAGCTCGTTGGATGAGCAGTTCTTC. V usage is TRBV7-6 and J usage is TRBJ2-1, with 11 bases identical to TRBD2. The ends lost 1 base at V and 8 bases at J; junction bases unmatched: 10. CDR1 and CDR2 (germline): SGHVS, FNYEAQ. The CDR3 is 17 amino acids. Looking up the rest from reference TRBV7-6 and TRBJ2-1 gives the full variable domain: GAGVSQSPRYKVTKRGQDVALRCDPISGHVSLYWYRQALGQGPEFLTYFNYEAQQDKSGLPNDRFSAERPEGSISTLTIQRTEQRDSAMYRCASSLVTSGSSLDEQFFGPGTRLTVL.

This clonotype showed up many times. The chain combines TRBV4-2 with TRBJ2-3; the match to TRBD2 covers 8 bases. The CDR3 sequence is 18 residues long. The germline V gene has CDR1 LGHNA and CDR2 YNFKEQ. V lost 5 bases to trimming and J lost 0 bases; unmatched junction nucleotides: 13. The CDR3, as DNA: TGTGCCAGCAGCTTTCGAGCGGGAGTGGAAACTAGCACAGATACGCAGTATTTT. As protein: CASSFRAGVETSTDTQYF.

This clonotype was seen repeatedly, ten times or more. The rearrangement joins TRBV28 to TRBJ1-5, with unresolved D. V was pared by 2 bases and J by 0 bases, with 14 bases between. The CDR3 loop spans 17 amino acids. Per the germline V gene, CDR1 is MDHEN and CDR2 is SYDVKM. The CDR3 DNA reads TGTGCCAGCAGTTTACGCTCAACGGCGTATAGCAATCAGCCCCAGCATTTT. Translated, it gives CASSLRSTAYSNQPQHF. Combining the CDR3 with reference TRBV28 and TRBJ1-5 gives the whole variable domain DVKVTQSSRYLVKRTGEKVFLECVQDMDHENMFWYRQDPGLGLRLIYFSYDVKMKEKGDIPEGYSVSREKKERFSLILESASTNQTSMYLCASSLRSTAYSNQPQHFGDGTRLSIL.

This chain joins TRBV7-9 and TRBJ1-2, with D tentatively TRBD1 (5 bases). The germline CDR1 and CDR2 sequences are SEHNR and FQNEAQ (reference sequence). This CDR3 has 15 residues. V was pared by 1 base and J by 1 base, with 10 bases between. CDR3 in DNA: TGTGCCAGCAGCTTAGGCGGGGCGCTTAACTATGGCTACACCTTC. It translates to CASSLGGALNYGYTF.

The chain couples TRBV15 to TRBJ2-7, with 9 bases matching TRBD2. The CDR3 has 19 residues. The J segment lost 2 bases and the V segment lost 0 bases, leaving 14 bases of the junction unmatched. Per the germline V gene, CDR1 is LNHNV and CDR2 is YYDKDF (reference sequence). The CDR3 here is CATSREESNWLAGPYEQYF. DNA for the CDR3: TGTGCCACCAGCAGAGAGGAGAGTAATTGGCTAGCGGGACCCTACGAGCAGTACTTC.

This clonotype showed up many times. V usage is TRBV20-1 and J usage is TRBJ2-1; 7 nucleotides align to TRBD2. CDR3 length: 15 amino acids. The V gene's germline CDR1 is DFQATT and CDR2 SNEGSKA (reference sequence). V lost 0 bases to trimming and J lost 5 bases; unmatched junction nucleotides: 7. The CDR3 region has the DNA TGCAGTGCTAGAGATCTCGGGCTAGCGGACAATGAGCAGTTCTTC. Its translation: CSARDLGLADNEQFF.

The sample holds many counts of this clonotype. The gene calls are TRBV7-2 and TRBJ1-6; tentative D call: TRBD1 (6 bases). Germline loops: CDR1 SGHTA, CDR2 FQGNSA. CDR3 length equals 18 residues. V lost 5 bases and J 1 base, leaving 18 bases between the germline ends. CDR3 region: CASSRRRGRMSYNSPLHF. CDR3 in DNA: TGTGCCAGCAGCCGACGCAGGGGCAGGATGTCCTATAATTCACCCCTCCACTTT.

A few counts support this clonotype. This chain connects TRBV20-1 to TRBJ2-1, with D unclear. The CDR3 covers 15 residues. Germline CDR1 is DFQATT and CDR2 is SNEGSKA (reference sequence). V lost 2 bases and J lost 7, with 18 bases in between. The CDR3 protein is CSARMGAHYRNEQFF. CDR3 nucleotides: TGCAGTGCTAGAATGGGCGCTCATTATCGTAATGAGCAGTTCTTC.

This clonotype was found many times. The genes are TRBV5-1 and TRBJ2-1; 8 bases map to TRBD2. This CDR3 contains 13 residues. Germline CDR1 SGHRS, CDR2 YFSETQ. V trimming: 5 bases; J trimming: 5 bases; junction bases outside the gene matches: 3. The CDR3: CASRRGVDNEQFF. The CDR3 region has the DNA TGCGCCAGCAGGCGGGGGGTAGACAATGAGCAGTTCTTC.

Turning to this clonotype: A read error may be the cause here, since a much bigger clone is one base away. This rearrangement joins TRBV28 to TRBJ2-5; possibly TRBD1 for D (6 bases). Germline loops: CDR1 MDHEN, CDR2 SYDVKM. This CDR3 comprises 14 residues. CDR3: CAGRGSPKVETQYF. CDR3 nucleotide sequence: TGTGCCGGCAGGGGCTCCCCGAAGGTAGAGACCCAGTACTTC.

The CDR3 region has the DNA TGCAGCGCCTCGACTAGCGGGAGGGCCTACGAGCAGTACTTC. Residues: CSASTSGRAYEQYF. This sequence joins TRBV29-1 and TRBJ2-7, with 14 bases fitting TRBD2. CDR1 is SQVTM and CDR2 is ANQGSEA in the germline V gene. Germline trimming cut 7 bases from V and 2 bases from J; bases unmatched to any gene: 4. CDR3 size: 14 residues.

This clonotype was seen many times. This sequence joins TRBV12-3 or TRBV12-4 and TRBJ1-5; D not certain. The CDR3 totals 14 residues. V dropped 5 bases and J dropped 3 bases, with 11 bases sitting between them. CDR3 in amino acids: CASSPKLPNQPQHF. CDR3 DNA sequence: TGTGCCAGCAGTCCAAAGCTCCCCAATCAGCCCCAGCATTTT.

The chain couples TRBV11-2 to TRBJ1-6, with 7 positions matching TRBD1. CDR3 length: 15 amino acids. V dropped 5 bases and J dropped 8; count of bases not matched to a gene: 9. Germline V lookup: CDR1 SGHAT, CDR2 FQNNGV. The CDR3: CASSPTSTGYSPLHF. The CDR3 DNA reads TGTGCCAGCAGCCCCACCTCGACAGGGTATTCACCCCTCCACTTT.

This clonotype has just a few counts. The CDR3 loop is CASSQVTGHTEAFF. CDR3 nucleotides: TGTGCCAGCAGCCAAGTAACAGGGCACACTGAAGCTTTCTTT. V gene TRBV14 combines with J gene TRBJ1-1; D possibly corresponds to TRBD1 (6 bases). This CDR3 is built from 14 residues. Germline V gene sequence: CDR1 SGHDN, CDR2 FVKESK. The V end was cut by 1 base, the J end by 3 bases, with 9 bases between.

Ten or more counts support this clonotype. The chain is built from TRBV11-2 and TRBJ2-3; D unclear. There are 16 residues in the CDR3. V shed 3 bases and J shed 2 bases, with 15 bases lying between them. Germline V gene data show CDR1 as SGHAT and CDR2 as FQNNGV. CDR3 nucleotide sequence: TGTGCCAGCAGCTTGGGTTTGCGATCAGTCACAGATACGCAGTATTTT. Its protein is CASSLGLRSVTDTQYF.

This clonotype was counted many times. The chain uses TRBV15 and TRBJ2-3, with D possibly TRBD2 on 5 matching bases. This CDR3 region has 14 residues. With 6 bases removed from V and 0 bases from J, the gap between germline ends came to 10 bases. In germline, CDR1 is LNHNV, CDR2 YYDKDF (reference sequence). The CDR3 nucleotides are TGTGCCACCAGATCTAGCCATAGCACAGATACGCAGTATTTT. Translation: CATRSSHSTDTQYF.

In this sample, this clonotype turned up many times. The J gene is TRBJ2-5, the V gene TRBV2; D is unclear. This CDR3 contains 14 residues. CDR1 is SNHLY and CDR2 is FYNNEI in the germline V gene. V was pared by 0 bases and J by 4 bases, with 9 bases between. For the CDR3, the DNA is TGTGCCAGCAGTGAAGCTAGGCCCCCAGAGACCCAGTACTTC. This encodes CASSEARPPETQYF. The full variable domain, its missing parts supplied by reference TRBV2 and TRBJ2-5, is EPEVTQTPSHQVTQMGQEVILRCVPISNHLYFYWYRQILGQKVEFLVSFYNNEISEKSEIFDDQFSVERPDGSNFTLKIRSTKLEDSAMYFCASSEARPPETQYFGPGTRLLVL.

This clonotype was seen only a few times. The genes are TRBV5-5 and TRBJ2-1, with 8 nucleotides matching TRBD2. The ends lost 1 base at V and 3 bases at J; junction bases unmatched: 9. The CDR3 runs to 17 residues. Germline CDR1 reads SGHKS; CDR2 reads YYEKEE (reference sequence). The CDR3 DNA is TGTGCCAGCAGCTTGTATTCCCTAGCGGGCGGCTACAATGAGCAGTTCTTC. Amino acid sequence: CASSLYSLAGGYNEQFF.

This clonotype appeared a few times. The chain joins TRBV18 to TRBJ2-1; the match to TRBD2 covers 7 bases. Looked up from germline, CDR1 is KGHSH and CDR2 is LQKENI. The CDR3 has 16 residues. V gave up 0 bases and J gave up 4 bases; unmatched junction bases: 6. The CDR3 region is CASSPPAGEAYNEQFF. The CDR3 DNA is TGTGCCAGCTCACCACCTGCGGGAGAGGCTTACAATGAGCAGTTCTTC. The entire variable domain, with the rest obtained from reference TRBV18 and TRBJ2-1, is as follows: NAGVMQNPRHLVRRRGQEARLRCSPMKGHSHVYWYRQLPEEGLKFMVYLQKENIIDESGMPKERFSAEFPKEGPSILRIQQVVRGDSAAYFCASSPPAGEAYNEQFFGPGTRLTVL.

In its sample, this clonotype was seen once. The chain links TRBV12-3 or TRBV12-4 to TRBJ2-1, with D possibly matching TRBD2 (7 bases). The DNA end is more similar to TRBJ2-5, so the J call may be wrong. The length of the CDR3 is 20 residues. This chain's CDR3 is CASSLLPRRGGGGSRETQYF. The CDR3 nucleotides read TGTGCCAGCAGTTTACTTCCGCGGCGAGGGGGGGGGGGGAGTCGGGAGACCCAGTACTTC.

Comment on this clonotype: A clone one base away is much larger, so this may be a read error. This chain joins TRBV2 and TRBJ1-5; TRBD1 agrees at 7 bases. The CDR3 sequence is 13 residues long. CDR1 SNHLY and CDR2 FYNNEI come from the germline V gene. V gave up 7 bases and J gave up 5 bases; unmatched junction bases: 5. The DNA for the CDR3 is TGTGCCAGCACCGGGACAGACGATCAGCCCCAGCATTTT. Encoded protein: CASTGTDDQPQHF.

About this clonotype itself: Compared with germline, one end of the junction differs, possibly owing to a read error. The chain is built from TRBV27 and TRBJ1-2; D is unclear. The CDR3 loop spans 13 amino acids. Germline V lookup: CDR1 MNHEY, CDR2 SMNVEV (reference sequence). The CDR3 sequence: CASSSDGNCGYTF. CDR3 sequence (DNA): TGTGCCAGCAGCTCGGACGGGAACTGTGGCTACACCTTC.

This clonotype has ten or more counts. The J gene is TRBJ2-7, the V gene TRBV13; 8 nucleotides agree with TRBD2. The CDR3 is made up of 14 amino acids. CDR1 is PRHDT and CDR2 is FYEKMQ in the germline V gene (reference sequence). The junction had 8 bases not matched to a gene; V was cut back by 5 bases and J by 5 bases. CDR3 nucleotides: TGTGCCAGCAGCCGGGGACTAGTTCCTAACGAGCAGTACTTC. It specifies CASSRGLVPNEQYF. Filled out from reference TRBV13 and TRBJ2-7, the complete variable domain reads AAGVIQSPRHLIKEKRETATLKCYPIPRHDTVYWYQQGPGQDPQFLISFYEKMQSDKGSIPDRFSAQQFSDYHSELNMSSLELGDSALYFCASSRGLVPNEQYFGPGTRLTVT.

The CDR3 region is CASSYNGQVSGNTIYF. The CDR3 DNA reads TGTGCCAGCAGTTACAATGGACAGGTCTCTGGAAACACCATATATTTT. V gene TRBV2 combines with J gene TRBJ1-3; 7 bases are a match to TRBD1. CDR1 and CDR2 (germline): SNHLY, FYNNEI. CDR3 length: 16 residues. V lost 5 bases, J lost 0 bases, and 7 bases stayed unmatched.

The chain employs TRBV25-1 and TRBJ1-1; D remains ambiguous. From germline, CDR1 is MGHDK and CDR2 SYGVNS. Trimming pared 4 bases from V and 6 bases from J, leaving 12 bases between. The CDR3 contains 13 residues. In DNA, the CDR3 is TGTGCCAGCAGTGTTGCACGGCCCGCTGAAGCTTTCTTT. This codes for CASSVARPAEAFF.

Details on this clonotype: Just one base apart from a much larger clone, this may be a read error. This sequence joins TRBV28 and TRBJ1-4, with unresolved D. Per germline, CDR1 MDHEN and CDR2 SYDVKM. The CDR3 length is 16 residues. The CDR3 loop reads CASSFPTPATNGKLFF. The CDR3 nucleotides are TGTGCCAGCAGTTTTCCTACGCCTGCAACTAATGGAAAACTGTTTTTT.

Details on this clonotype: A junction end diverges from the germline sequence, so it may reflect a read error. The V gene is TRBV11-1, the J gene TRBJ2-5, with 13 nucleotides matching TRBD2. The germline gives CDR1 SGHAT, CDR2 FQDESV (reference sequence). CDR3 length: 16 amino acids. This CDR3 reads CASSSGLAGDIETQYF. In DNA, the CDR3 is TGTGCCAGCAGCTCCGGACTAGCGGGAGATATTGAGACTCAGTACTTC.

The chain is built from TRBV9 and TRBJ2-5; TRBD2 agrees at 8 bases. With V trimmed by 4 bases and J by 7 bases, 6 bases remained unmatched. CDR3 length equals 13 residues. The germline V gene has CDR1 SGDLS and CDR2 YYNGEE. In DNA form, the CDR3 reads TGTGCCAGCAGCCTGAGCGGGAGTGGGACCCAGTACTTC. It yields the protein CASSLSGSGTQYF.

This clonotype was picked up many times. This chain uses TRBV7-9 with TRBJ2-2, with D perhaps given as TRBD1 or TRBD2 (5 bases each). Germline V gene data show CDR1 as SEHNR and CDR2 as FQNEAQ (reference sequence). The CDR3 has 18 amino acids. With 4 bases removed from V and 7 bases from J, the gap between germline ends came to 25 bases. As DNA, the CDR3 is TGTGCCAGCAGCTCGACGGAGGTAGCGAGGACGAGGGGCGGGGAGCTGTTTTTT. Translation: CASSSTEVARTRGGELFF.